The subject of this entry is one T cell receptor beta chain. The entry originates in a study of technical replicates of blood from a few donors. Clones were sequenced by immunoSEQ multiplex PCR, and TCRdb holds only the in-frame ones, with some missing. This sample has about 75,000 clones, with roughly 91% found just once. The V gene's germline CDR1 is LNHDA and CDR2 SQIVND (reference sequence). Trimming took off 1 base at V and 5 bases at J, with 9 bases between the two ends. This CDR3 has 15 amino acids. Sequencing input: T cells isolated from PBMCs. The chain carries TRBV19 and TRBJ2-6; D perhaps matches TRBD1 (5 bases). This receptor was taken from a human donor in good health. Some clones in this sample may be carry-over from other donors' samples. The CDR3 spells CASSIAGAWANVLTF. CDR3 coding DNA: TGTGCCAGTAGTATAGCTGGGGCTTGGGCCAACGTCCTGACTTTC. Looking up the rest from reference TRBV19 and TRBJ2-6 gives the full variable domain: DGGITQSPKYLFRKEGQNVTLSCEQNLNHDAMYWYRQDPGQGLRLIYYSQIVNDFQKGDIAEGYSVSREKKESFPLTVTSAQKNPTAFYLCASSIAGAWANVLTFGAGSRLTVL.